This record concerns one TCR beta chain sequence. The antigen is undetermined. This sample was included in a study of T cell clones after liver transplantation. Across the study: TCRbeta sequencing after a pre-transplant mixed lymphocyte reaction identified graft-donor-reactive clones, later tracked in post-transplant blood. Three of the eight recipients were HCV-positive; the rest had non-autoimmune, non-viral transplant indications.

The table came from immunoSEQ multiplex PCR; TCRdb's copy has only in-frame clones and leaves some out. The table includes 95,000 to 130,000 clones, less than 95% detected once. Trimming cost V 3 bases and J 4 bases, with 21 bases left between them. The CDR3 is made up of 17 amino acids. From germline, CDR1 is WSHSY and CDR2 SAAADI. General study findings and limits: Rather than being deleted, graft donor-reactive T cells may have moved into the graft. Compared with third party-reactive sequences, donor-reactive ones declined more, independent of withdrawal success.

The chain couples TRBV10-2 to TRBJ1-1, with D maybe TRBD1 (5 bases). This TCR derives from a human patient who received a liver transplant. Among the T cells, some may be from the graft donor. The sequenced sample was CD4+ T cells from blood, obtained 12 months after liver transplant. CDR3 in amino acids: CASSELAAGSQGTEAFF. The DNA of the CDR3 is TGCGCCAGCAGTGAACTGGCGGCAGGGAGCCAGGGCACTGAAGCTTTCTTT.